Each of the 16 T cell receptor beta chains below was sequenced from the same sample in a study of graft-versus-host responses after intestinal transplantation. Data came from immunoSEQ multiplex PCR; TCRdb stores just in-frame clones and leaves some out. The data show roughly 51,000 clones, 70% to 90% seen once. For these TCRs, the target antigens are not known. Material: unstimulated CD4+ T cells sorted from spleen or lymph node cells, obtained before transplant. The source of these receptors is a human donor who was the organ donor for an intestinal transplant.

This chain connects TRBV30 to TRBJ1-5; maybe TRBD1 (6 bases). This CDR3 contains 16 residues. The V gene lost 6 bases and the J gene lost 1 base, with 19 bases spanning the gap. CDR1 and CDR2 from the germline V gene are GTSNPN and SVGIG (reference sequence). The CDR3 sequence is CACLHRDVWSNQPQHF. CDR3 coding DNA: TGTGCCTGCCTCCACAGGGACGTGTGGAGCAATCAGCCCCAGCATTTT. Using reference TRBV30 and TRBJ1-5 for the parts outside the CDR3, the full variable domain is SQTIHQWPATLVQPVGSPLSLECTVEGTSNPNLYWYRQAAGRGLQLLFYSVGIGQISSEVPQNLSASRPQDRQFILSSKKLLLSDSGFYLCACLHRDVWSNQPQHFGDGTRLSIL.

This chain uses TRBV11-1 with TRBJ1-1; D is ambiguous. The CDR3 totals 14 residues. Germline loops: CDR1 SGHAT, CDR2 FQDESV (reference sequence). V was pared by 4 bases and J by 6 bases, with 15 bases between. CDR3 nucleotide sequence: TGTGCCAGCAGCTCCGCCCTAACTGGGCCTGAAGCTTTCTTT. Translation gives CASSSALTGPEAFF. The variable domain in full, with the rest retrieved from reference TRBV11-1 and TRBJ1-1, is EAEVAQSPRYKITEKSQAVAFWCDPISGHATLYWYRQILGQGPELLVQFQDESVVDDSQLPKDRFSAERLKGVDSTLKIQPAELGDSAMYLCASSSALTGPEAFFGQGTRLTVV.

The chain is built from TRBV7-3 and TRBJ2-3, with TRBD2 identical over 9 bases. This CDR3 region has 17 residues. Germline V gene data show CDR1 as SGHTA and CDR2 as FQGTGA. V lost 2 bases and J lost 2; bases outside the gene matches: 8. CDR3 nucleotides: TGTGCCAGCAGCTTAGAACCAGCGGGAGGCCCCACAGATACGCAGTATTTT. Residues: CASSLEPAGGPTDTQYF.

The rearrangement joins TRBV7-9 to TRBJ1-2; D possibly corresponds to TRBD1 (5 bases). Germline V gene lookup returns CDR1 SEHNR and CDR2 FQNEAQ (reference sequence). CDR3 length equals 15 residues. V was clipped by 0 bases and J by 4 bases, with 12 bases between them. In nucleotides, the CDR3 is TGTGCCAGCAGCTTAGCGGGGGGACGGAGCTATGGCTACACCTTC. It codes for CASSLAGGRSYGYTF.

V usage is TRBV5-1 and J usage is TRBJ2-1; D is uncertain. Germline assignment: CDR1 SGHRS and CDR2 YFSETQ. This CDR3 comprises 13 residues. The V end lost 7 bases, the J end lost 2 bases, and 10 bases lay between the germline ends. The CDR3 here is CASSETPYNEQFF. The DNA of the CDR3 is TGCGCCAGCTCAGAAACCCCCTACAATGAGCAGTTCTTC.

CDR3 nucleotides: TGCGCCAGCAGCCCGGACACCGACCTCTATGGCTACACCTTC. This codes for CASSPDTDLYGYTF. The V and J genes are TRBV4-1 and TRBJ1-2; D possibly corresponds to TRBD1 (5 bases). The germline V and J ends were trimmed by 4 bases and 4 bases, with 13 bases remaining between them. Germline V gene data show CDR1 as MGHRA and CDR2 as YSYEKL. This CDR3 is 14 amino acids long.

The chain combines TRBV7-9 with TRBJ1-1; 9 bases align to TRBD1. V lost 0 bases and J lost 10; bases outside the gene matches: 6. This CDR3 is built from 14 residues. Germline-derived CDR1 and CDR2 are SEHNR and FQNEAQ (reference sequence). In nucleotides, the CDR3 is TGTGCCAGCAGCTTAGCGGGACAGGGCGGAGGAGCTTTCTTT. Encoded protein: CASSLAGQGGGAFF.

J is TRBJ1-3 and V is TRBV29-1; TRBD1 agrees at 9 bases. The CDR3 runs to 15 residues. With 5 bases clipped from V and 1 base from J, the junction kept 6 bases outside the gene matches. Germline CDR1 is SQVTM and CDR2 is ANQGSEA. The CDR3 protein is CSVFTGGGSGNTIYF. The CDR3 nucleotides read TGCAGCGTTTTTACAGGGGGCGGTTCTGGAAACACCATATATTTT.

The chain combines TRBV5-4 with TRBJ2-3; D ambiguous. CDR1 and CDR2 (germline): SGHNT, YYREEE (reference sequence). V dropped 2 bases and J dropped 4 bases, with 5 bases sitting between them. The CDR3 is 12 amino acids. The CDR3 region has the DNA TGTGCCAGCAGCTTCCCGTCAGATACGCAGTATTTT. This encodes CASSFPSDTQYF.

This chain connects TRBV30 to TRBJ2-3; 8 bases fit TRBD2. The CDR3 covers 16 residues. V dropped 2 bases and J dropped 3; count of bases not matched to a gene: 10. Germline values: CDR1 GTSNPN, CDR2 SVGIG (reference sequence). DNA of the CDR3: TGTGCCTGGAGTCGGGCGGGAGGCGGATGGACAGATACGCAGTATTTT. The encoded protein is CAWSRAGGGWTDTQYF.

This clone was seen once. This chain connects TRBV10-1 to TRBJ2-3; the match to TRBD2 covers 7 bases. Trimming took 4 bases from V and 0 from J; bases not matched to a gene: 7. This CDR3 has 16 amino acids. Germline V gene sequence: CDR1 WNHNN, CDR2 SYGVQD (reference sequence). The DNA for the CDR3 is TGCGCCAGCAGTGTTGGTCCGGGAGGAAGCACAGATACGCAGTATTTT. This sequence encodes CASSVGPGGSTDTQYF.

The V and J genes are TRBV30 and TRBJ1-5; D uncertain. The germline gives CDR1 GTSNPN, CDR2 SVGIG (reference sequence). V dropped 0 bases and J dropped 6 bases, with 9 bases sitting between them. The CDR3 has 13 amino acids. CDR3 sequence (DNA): TGTGCCTGGAGTGTTTCAGGTACTCAGCCCCAGCATTTT. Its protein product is CAWSVSGTQPQHF. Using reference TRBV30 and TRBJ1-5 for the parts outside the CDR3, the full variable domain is SQTIHQWPATLVQPVGSPLSLECTVEGTSNPNLYWYRQAAGRGLQLLFYSVGIGQISSEVPQNLSASRPQDRQFILSSKKLLLSDSGFYLCAWSVSGTQPQHFGDGTRLSIL.

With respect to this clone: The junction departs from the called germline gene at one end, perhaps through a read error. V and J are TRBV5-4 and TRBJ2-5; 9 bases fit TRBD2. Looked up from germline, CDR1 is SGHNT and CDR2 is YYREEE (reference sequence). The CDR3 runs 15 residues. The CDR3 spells CVSSIEAGGAETQYF. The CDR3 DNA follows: TGTGTCAGCAGCATAGAAGCGGGAGGTGCGGAGACCCAGTACTTC. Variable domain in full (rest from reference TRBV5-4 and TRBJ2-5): ETGVTQSPTHLIKTRGQQVTLRCSSQSGHNTVSWYQQALGQGPQFIFQYYREEENGRGNFPPRFSGLQFPNYSSELNVNALELDDSALYLCVSSIEAGGAETQYFGPGTRLLVL.

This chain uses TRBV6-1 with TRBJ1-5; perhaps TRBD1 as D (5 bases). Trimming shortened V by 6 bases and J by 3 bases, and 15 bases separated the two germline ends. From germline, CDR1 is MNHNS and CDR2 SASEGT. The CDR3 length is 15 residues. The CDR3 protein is CASSLDRISNQPQHF. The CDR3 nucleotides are TGTGCCAGCAGCCTCGACAGAATCTCCAATCAGCCCCAGCATTTT.

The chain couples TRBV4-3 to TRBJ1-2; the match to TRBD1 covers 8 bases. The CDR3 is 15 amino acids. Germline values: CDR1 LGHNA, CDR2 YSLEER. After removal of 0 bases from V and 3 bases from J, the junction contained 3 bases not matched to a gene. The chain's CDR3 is CASSQDPQGDYGYTF. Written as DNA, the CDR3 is TGCGCCAGCAGCCAAGACCCACAGGGGGACTATGGCTACACCTTC.

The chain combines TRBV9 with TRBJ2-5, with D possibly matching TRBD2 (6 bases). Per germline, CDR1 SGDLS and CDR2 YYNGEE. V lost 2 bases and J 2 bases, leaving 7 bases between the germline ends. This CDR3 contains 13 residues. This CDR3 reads CASSVEGQETQYF. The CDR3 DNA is TGTGCCAGCAGCGTGGAGGGACAAGAGACCCAGTACTTC.